Below are 22 T cell receptor beta chains sequenced from a single sample in a study of regulatory T cells in long-lasting Graves disease. To make TCR beta libraries, researchers used iRepertoire HTBI primers and Arm-PCR of CDR3 regions. TCRdb re-called the multiplex PCR reads through MiXCR, storing one row per CDR3 protein. This repertoire shows roughly 610,000 distinct CDR3 sequences, 16% found once; its top ten account for 18%. Time point specified: newly diagnosed GD, antithyroid drugs for less than 3 months. Construction of the TCR library relied on RNA isolated from PBMCs. Another study also made use of these data, one on T cells in Graves' hyperthyroidism and ophthalmopathy.

Sequencing used peripheral blood mononuclear cells (PBMCs), obtained at new diagnosis, from a patient treated with antithyroid drugs. The receptors originated from a young woman with Graves disease.

The table lists this clonotype with many counts. V usage is TRBV3-1 and J usage is TRBJ2-7; no definite D call. The germline V gene has CDR1 LGHDT and CDR2 YNNKEL (reference sequence). The V gene lost 4 bases and the J gene lost 6 bases, with 13 bases spanning the gap. The length of the CDR3 is 13 residues. The CDR3 here is CASSLTEIAEQYF. DNA for the CDR3: TGTGCCAGCAGCCTGACCGAGATAGCCGAGCAGTACTTC.

This clonotype was detected only a few times. CDR3 sequence (DNA): TGTGCCAGCAGTTACTCCCGCAGCATGAACACTGAAGCTTTCTTT. Protein: CASSYSRSMNTEAFF. This chain uses TRBV6-5 with TRBJ1-1; D is undetermined. Germline V gene lookup returns CDR1 MNHEY and CDR2 SVGAGI. The CDR3 has 15 residues. V lost 0 bases to trimming and J lost 0 bases, with 8 bases between them.

This clonotype was picked up many times. CDR3 in amino acids: CASTRGWPGTEAFF. In nucleotides, the CDR3 is TGTGCCAGTACCAGAGGATGGCCTGGCACTGAAGCTTTCTTT. This chain uses TRBV19 with TRBJ1-1, with unresolved D. Germline V lookup: CDR1 LNHDA, CDR2 SQIVND (reference sequence). V dropped 7 bases and J dropped 4 bases, with 16 bases sitting between them. The CDR3 is made up of 14 amino acids.

The V gene is TRBV4-1, the J gene TRBJ2-3; D may be TRBD1 (6 bases). Trimming left V 4 bases short and J 1 base short, with 15 bases between. Germline CDR1 MGHRA, CDR2 YSYEKL. The CDR3 spans 16 residues. As DNA, the CDR3 is TGCGCCAGCAGCCTCCGGACAGCGTTACGCACAGATACGCAGTATTTT. This translates into CASSLRTALRTDTQYF.

This clonotype was recorded at least ten times. The chain combines TRBV12-3 or TRBV12-4 with TRBJ1-2, with D tentatively TRBD1 (5 bases). The V and J ends lost 3 bases and 8 bases respectively, with 7 bases between them. The CDR3 is 11 residues long. CDR3 bases: TGTGCCAGCAGTTTGGGGGTAGGCTACACCTTC. Its translation: CASSLGVGYTF.

On this clonotype: An end of the junction differs from the germline gene, which may be a read error. CDR3 bases: TGTGCCAGACCCCCGGGACTAGCGGGAAGACTTCACGAGCAGTGCTTC. Its protein is CARPPGLAGRLHEQCF. This chain connects TRBV10-1 to TRBJ2-7; 13 bases agree with TRBD2. CDR1 and CDR2 from the germline V gene are WNHNN and SYGVQD (reference sequence). The length of the CDR3 is 16 residues.

This clonotype has just one count. This chain joins TRBV28 and TRBJ2-7; possibly TRBD2 for D (6 bases). This CDR3 contains 14 residues. Trimming cost V 7 bases and J 4 bases, with 17 bases left between them. Germline values: CDR1 MDHEN, CDR2 SYDVKM. The CDR3 DNA sequence: TGTGCCAGCACGACGGCGGGGACGGGTTACGAGCAGTACTTC. Its protein product is CASTTAGTGYEQYF.

In its sample, this clonotype was seen many times. The genes are TRBV28 and TRBJ1-5, with TRBD1 identical over 7 bases. V lost 5 bases and J lost 4; bases outside the gene matches: 5. This CDR3 is built from 14 residues. Germline lookup yields CDR1 MDHEN and CDR2 SYDVKM. The chain's CDR3 is CASSRQGQNQPQHF. CDR3 coding DNA: TGTGCCAGCAGTCGACAGGGACAGAATCAGCCCCAGCATTTT.

This clonotype appeared once. One junction end disagrees with the germline gene, perhaps due to a read error. The chain is built from TRBV9 and TRBJ2-1; 8 bases fit TRBD1. CDR3 size: 13 residues. Germline CDR1 and CDR2: SGDLS and YYNGEE. Here the CDR3 reads CASSVGWDRIPIF. In DNA, the CDR3 is TGTGCCAGCAGCGTAGGGTGGGACAGGATTCCAATCTTC.

This clonotype came up many times. The chain links TRBV20-1 to TRBJ2-7, with a possible D match to TRBD2 (5 bases). CDR3 length: 14 amino acids. The germline V gene encodes CDR1 DFQATT and CDR2 SNEGSKA (reference sequence). Trimming took off 3 bases at V and 2 bases at J, with 14 bases between the two ends. CDR3 loop: CSARSQRFAYEQYF. The CDR3 region has the DNA TGCAGTGCTAGGTCCCAGCGGTTTGCCTACGAGCAGTACTTC.

This clonotype was seen repeatedly, ten times or more. J is TRBJ2-1 and V is TRBV6-5; the match to TRBD2 covers 7 bases. The J segment lost 6 bases and the V segment lost 0 bases, leaving 8 bases of the junction unmatched. Germline CDR1 reads MNHEY; CDR2 reads SVGAGI. CDR3 length: 16 residues. In DNA, the CDR3 is TGTGCCAGCAGTTACTCCGGGACTAAGGGTAGCAATGAGCAGTTCTTC. Its protein is CASSYSGTKGSNEQFF.

The chain uses TRBV19 and TRBJ2-7; D remains unclear. The CDR3 length is 14 residues. Germline-derived CDR1 and CDR2 are LNHDA and SQIVND (reference sequence). V shed 3 bases and J shed 6 bases, with 15 bases lying between them. The chain's CDR3 is CASSIVDPPLEQYF. The CDR3 DNA reads TGTGCCAGTAGTATTGTGGATCCGCCGCTCGAGCAGTACTTC.

The chain couples TRBV19 to TRBJ2-7, with D perhaps TRBD2 (5 bases). Germline CDR1 reads LNHDA; CDR2 reads SQIVND (reference sequence). The CDR3 extends over 14 amino acids. V shed 5 bases and J shed 6 bases, with 17 bases lying between them. The CDR3 sequence: CASSPGLTRSEQYF. In nucleotides, the CDR3 is TGTGCCAGTAGTCCCGGACTTACCCGCAGCGAGCAGTACTTC.

DNA for the CDR3: TGCGCCAGCAGCCTAACGACAGGGAGTAATGAAAAACTGTTTTTT. Translated: CASSLTTGSNEKLFF. The chain uses TRBV5-1 and TRBJ1-4, with 7 bases identical to TRBD1. The V and J ends lost 4 bases and 4 bases, in that order; junction bases with no gene match: 7. CDR1 and CDR2 from the germline V gene are SGHRS and YFSETQ. The CDR3 has 15 residues. Looking up the rest from reference TRBV5-1 and TRBJ1-4 gives the full variable domain: KAGVTQTPRYLIKTRGQQVTLSCSPISGHRSVSWYQQTPGQGLQFLFEYFSETQRNKGNFPGRFSGRQFSNSRSEMNVSTLELGDSALYLCASSLTTGSNEKLFFGSGTQLSVL.

The sample holds many counts of this clonotype. The rearrangement joins TRBV28 to TRBJ1-2; D gene unclear. Trimming left V 3 bases short and J 4 bases short, with 3 bases between. CDR1 is MDHEN and CDR2 is SYDVKM in the germline V gene. This CDR3 contains 11 residues. In DNA, the CDR3 is TGTGCCAGCAGTTTTTTCTATGGCTACACCTTC. Its protein is CASSFFYGYTF.

The chain is built from TRBV18 and TRBJ2-7; D perhaps matches TRBD1 (5 bases). CDR3 length: 12 residues. The V end lost 6 bases, the J end lost 5 bases, and 11 bases lay between the germline ends. The germline V gene has CDR1 KGHSH and CDR2 LQKENI. The CDR3 sequence: CASSIAQDEQYF. CDR3 DNA sequence: TGTGCCAGCTCGATCGCACAGGACGAGCAGTACTTC.

The chain links TRBV2 to TRBJ1-1, with D possibly being TRBD1 (5 bases). CDR1 SNHLY and CDR2 FYNNEI come from the germline V gene. The CDR3 consists of 15 residues. Trimming cost V 6 bases and J 0 bases, with 14 bases left between them. CDR3 residues: CASSWQGRVNTEAFF. The CDR3 DNA reads TGTGCCAGCAGCTGGCAGGGAAGGGTGAACACTGAAGCTTTCTTT. The whole variable domain, filled in from reference TRBV2 and TRBJ1-1, reads EPEVTQTPSHQVTQMGQEVILRCVPISNHLYFYWYRQILGQKVEFLVSFYNNEISEKSEIFDDQFSVERPDGSNFTLKIRSTKLEDSAMYFCASSWQGRVNTEAFFGQGTRLTVV.

In this sample, this clonotype turned up many times. The rearrangement links TRBV11-1 to TRBJ2-7; D remains ambiguous. From germline, CDR1 is SGHAT and CDR2 FQDESV (reference sequence). Trimming cost V 5 bases and J 7 bases, with 9 bases left between them. The CDR3 has 11 amino acids. Written as DNA, the CDR3 is TGTGCCAGCAGCGTCCTCGGGGAGCAGTACTTC. Translation gives CASSVLGEQYF.

The chain's CDR3 is CASRLPDSNQPQHF. DNA for the CDR3: TGTGCCAGCAGGCTCCCCGATAGCAATCAGCCCCAGCATTTT. The rearrangement uses TRBV28 and TRBJ1-5; unclear D gene. V gave up 6 bases and J gave up 0 bases, with 9 bases separating them. CDR3 length: 14 residues. From germline, CDR1 is MDHEN and CDR2 SYDVKM.

This clonotype was picked up a small number of times. V usage is TRBV10-3 and J usage is TRBJ2-2; no firm D call. Trimming took 5 bases from V and 5 from J, leaving 9 bases between them. The CDR3 is made up of 13 amino acids. CDR1 and CDR2 from the germline V gene are ENHRY and SYGVKD. CDR3 sequence (DNA): TGTGCCATCAGTATTAGACAAACCGGGGAGCTGTTTTTT. Translated: CAISIRQTGELFF.

This clonotype appeared many times. The rearrangement joins TRBV7-2 to TRBJ1-3; no clear D gene. Germline CDR1 reads SGHTA; CDR2 reads FQGNSA. The CDR3 has 13 residues. Trimming stripped 4 bases from V and 4 bases from J, with 8 bases between. The CDR3 bases are TGTGCCAGCAGCTCTAGATCCGGAAACACCATATATTTT. This encodes CASSSRSGNTIYF.

The CDR3 bases are TGCGCCAGCAGCGTGAGCGGGAGGCCCGGGGAGCTGTTTTTT. Translation gives CASSVSGRPGELFF. The chain couples TRBV5-1 to TRBJ2-2; TRBD2 agrees at 9 bases. The CDR3 is 14 amino acids. Germline V CDR1 and CDR2: SGHRS, YFSETQ. With 4 bases clipped from V and 6 bases from J, the junction kept 4 bases outside the gene matches.